The rows below give T cell receptor beta chains drawn from one sample of a study of shared clonotypes between healthy human individuals. Method: immunoSEQ multiplex PCR; TCRdb's copy keeps in-frame clones and lacks some. The sample holds roughly 1.5 million clones; around 98% are singletons and the top ten take around 0.47%. What was sequenced was naive CD4+ T cells sorted from blood. These receptors were collected from a man aged 30 to 39 in good health. CDR3s include the opening cysteine and the closing phenylalanine or tryptophan. D genes are given only for firm matches. Only some rows state a clone size, as once, few, many or a class for expanded clones.

D gene | J gene | clone size | V gene | CDR3 DNA | CDR3 protein
TRBD2 | TRBJ2-7 | once | TRBV6-1 | TGTGCCAGCAGGGTCGTAGCGGGAGGGCTCTACGAGCAGTACTTC | CASRVVAGGLYEQYF
TRBD1 | TRBJ2-5 | . | TRBV6-5 | TGTGCCAGCAGTTACGGGGACAGTCGCCAAGAGACCCAGTACTTC | CASSYGDSRQETQYF
TRBD1 | TRBJ2-2 | . | TRBV7-9 | TGTGCCAGCAGCCTGGGGACAGGGACGAACACCGGGGAGCTGTTTTTT | CASSLGTGTNTGELFF
. | TRBJ1-5 | . | TRBV5-5 | TGTGCCAGCAGCTTGTGGGGAAATCAGCCCCAGCATTTT | CASSLWGNQPQHF
. | TRBJ2-7 | . | TRBV2 | TGTGCCAGCCATCAGGGCCTTTCGCCCGACTACGAGCAGTACTTC | CASHQGLSPDYEQYF
. | TRBJ1-1 | . | TRBV10-3 | TGTGCCATCAGTGATGGGGGGAACACTGAAGCTTTCTTT | CAISDGGNTEAFF
. | TRBJ2-5 | . | TRBV5-4 | TGTGCCAGCACCCCAGGGGCCCCAGGCAAGACCCAGTACTTC | CASTPGAPGKTQYF
. | TRBJ2-7 | . | TRBV5-5 | TGTGCCAGCAGCTTTACTACTAGCTACGAGCAGTACTTC | CASSFTTSYEQYF
. | TRBJ1-1 | . | TRBV28 | TGTGCCAGCTTCCCGCTCCCGGACACTGAAGCTTTCTTT | CASFPLPDTEAFF
TRBD1 | TRBJ1-5 | . | TRBV7-2 | TGTGCCAGCAGCTCGTACAGGGGACCCAATCAGCCCCAGCATTTT | CASSSYRGPNQPQHF
. | TRBJ2-1 | . | TRBV5-1 | TGCGCCAGCAGCTTGGACTACAGCTCCTACAATGAGCAGTTCTTC | CASSLDYSSYNEQFF
TRBD1 | TRBJ1-5 | . | TRBV19 | TGTGCCAAGCCGGGACAGGAAAATCAGCCCCAGCATTTT | CAKPGQENQPQHF
. | TRBJ2-1 | . | TRBV5-4 | TGTGCCAGCAGCTTGGTCTTGGGATTTGAGCAGTTCTTC | CASSLVLGFEQFF
. | TRBJ1-2 | . | TRBV10-2 | TGCGCCAGCAAAAAAGCCGAGACAAACTATGGCTACACCTTC | CASKKAETNYGYTF
. | TRBJ2-2 | . | TRBV5-4 | TGTGCCAGCAGCGATAACAGGGTAGGGACCGGGGAGCTGTTTTTT | CASSDNRVGTGELFF
. | TRBJ1-4 | . | TRBV30 | TGTGCCTGGAGTGGCCGATCGGGTGAAAAACTGTTTTTT | CAWSGRSGEKLFF
. | TRBJ2-1 | . | TRBV6-1 | TGTGCCAGCAGTGGCTTAGGCGGACGGGATGAGCAGTTCTTC | CASSGLGGRDEQFF
. | TRBJ2-3 | . | TRBV29-1 | TGCAGCGCCAAAACAGGGTCCGATACGCAGTATTTT | CSAKTGSDTQYF
TRBD2 | TRBJ2-7 | . | TRBV19 | TGTGCCAGTGCTAGCGGGAGCTACGAGCAGTACTTC | CASASGSYEQYF
TRBD2 | TRBJ2-7 | . | TRBV14 | TGTGCCAGCAGCCAAATATATCGGGGGGCCTACGAGCAGTACTTC | CASSQIYRGAYEQYF
TRBD1 | TRBJ2-1 | . | TRBV5-6 | TGTGCCAGCAGCCGGCGGACAGGGATAAGCTCCTACAATGAGCAGTTCTTC | CASSRRTGISSYNEQFF
. | TRBJ2-7 | . | TRBV9 | TGTGCCAGCAGCTCCTCGACAACTAACTACGAGCAGTACTTC | CASSSSTTNYEQYF
. | TRBJ2-7 | . | TRBV5-4 | TGTGCCAGCAGCTTGGCCTTGGACAGTGCATACGAGCAGTACTTC | CASSLALDSAYEQYF
. | TRBJ2-7 | . | TRBV10-3 | TGTGCCATCAGTGAGACCGTGATTTTAACCTACGAGCAGTACTTC | CAISETVILTYEQYF
TRBD1 | TRBJ1-5 | . | TRBV6-1 | TGTGCCAGCAGCAAACAGGGGACGTATCAGCCCCAGCATTTT | CASSKQGTYQPQHF
TRBD2 | TRBJ2-7 | . | TRBV27 | TGTGCCAGCAGTTCCCTGACTAGCGGGAGTTCCTACGAGCAGTACTTC | CASSSLTSGSSYEQYF
TRBD1 | TRBJ1-2 | . | TRBV11-2 | TGTGCCAGCAGCCCCGGGACAGACGGCTACACCTTC | CASSPGTDGYTF
. | TRBJ1-1 | . | TRBV10-1 | TGCGCCAGCAGTACCTCACGGCACACTGAAGCTTTCTTT | CASSTSRHTEAFF
TRBD2 | TRBJ2-2 | . | TRBV2 | TGTGCCAGCAACCTAGCGGGAGGGGCCCCTGCCACCGGGGAGCTGTTTTTT | CASNLAGGAPATGELFF
. | TRBJ1-4 | . | TRBV5-6 | TGTGCCAGCAGCTTGCGGGGGAGGGAAAAACTGTTTTTT | CASSLRGREKLFF
TRBD1 | TRBJ1-5 | . | TRBV19 | TGTGCCAGCCTTACCACTTCGACAGGGAGCAATCAGCCCCAGCATTTT | CASLTTSTGSNQPQHF
. | TRBJ1-4 | . | TRBV5-1 | TGCGCCAGCAGCTTGCTTTTTCGGTCGGCTTTAGATGCAACTAATGAAAAACTGTTTTTT | CASSLLFRSALDATNEKLFF
TRBD1 | TRBJ2-2 | once | TRBV6-5 | TGTGCCAGCAAGGGACAGGGTAACACCGGGGAGCTGTTTTTT | CASKGQGNTGELFF
TRBD2 | TRBJ2-2 | . | TRBV10-2 | TGCGCCAGCAGTGCAGCGGGAGGTGGCACCGGGGAGCTGTTTTTT | CASSAAGGGTGELFF
. | TRBJ1-4 | . | TRBV9 | TGTGCCAGCAGCGTAGGGGGCAGCTTCGGTGAAAAACTGTTTTTT | CASSVGGSFGEKLFF
TRBD1 | TRBJ2-4 | . | TRBV5-1 | TGCGCCAGCAGCTTGGAGGACAGGGGGCGATCCAAAAACATTCAGTACTTC | CASSLEDRGRSKNIQYF
. | TRBJ2-7 | . | TRBV5-1 | TGCGCCAGCAGCTTGGGCTACTCCTACGAGCAGTACTTC | CASSLGYSYEQYF
. | TRBJ2-7 | . | TRBV2 | TGTGCCAGCAGACAACCCGGGACTTCATCCTACGAGCAGTACTTC | CASRQPGTSSYEQYF
. | TRBJ2-7 | . | TRBV11-2 | TGTGCCAGCAGGCCTACTGTGGGACCTGTTCGCGAGCAGTACTTC | CASRPTVGPVREQYF
. | TRBJ2-1 | . | TRBV11-2 | TGTGCCAGCAGCTTCGGCGTCATCAATGAGCAGTTCTTC | CASSFGVINEQFF
TRBD2 | TRBJ2-4 | . | TRBV28 | TGTGCCAGCAGTTCCCAGCGGGGACTAGCCAAAAACATTCAGTACTTC | CASSSQRGLAKNIQYF
. | TRBJ1-4 | . | TRBV2 | TGTGCCAGCAGTCCACGGGACACAGGGTTAGGTGAAAAACTGTTTTTT | CASSPRDTGLGEKLFF
TRBD2 | TRBJ2-1 | . | TRBV9 | TGTGCCAGCAGCGAACTGGGACTAGCGGGAATGGGAGACTACAATGAGCAGTTCTTC | CASSELGLAGMGDYNEQFF
. | TRBJ2-2 | . | TRBV29-1 | TGCAGCGTTGGGGCGGACCACACCGGGGAGCTGTTTTTT | CSVGADHTGELFF
TRBD2 | TRBJ2-5 | . | TRBV5-1 | TGCGCCAGCAGCGGACTAGCGGGGGAGACCCAGTACTTC | CASSGLAGETQYF
TRBD2 | TRBJ2-7 | . | TRBV2 | TGTGCCAGCAGGGCACTAGCGGGAGGCTACGAGCAGTACTTC | CASRALAGGYEQYF
TRBD2 | TRBJ2-7 | . | TRBV7-9 | TGTGCCAGCAGCTGGTACCGCGGACTAGCGGGGAACTACGAGCAGTACTTC | CASSWYRGLAGNYEQYF
TRBD2 | TRBJ2-3 | . | TRBV7-3 | TGTGCCAGCAGCTTAGCGGGAGGGCCCGGCACGCAGTATTTT | CASSLAGGPGTQYF
. | TRBJ2-7 | . | TRBV9 | TGTGCCAGCAGCGTGTCAGGGGGGGCCCTGAAGACGGGGGAGCAGTACTTC | CASSVSGGALKTGEQYF
. | TRBJ2-7 | . | TRBV18 | TGTGCCAGCTCACCCTTGAGGACGGACGAGCAGTACTTC | CASSPLRTDEQYF